A selection of T cell receptor beta chains follows, all from one sample in a study of CD8+ T cells in alopecia areata. This table comes from immunoSEQ multiplex PCR, and its TCRdb copy is limited to in-frame clones, with some not included. The sample lists approximately 280,000 clones, roughly 50% occurring once. This specimen was CD4+ T cells sorted from blood, taken at week 24, from a patient treated with tofacitinib. These receptors came from a human donor with alopecia areata. Both conserved end residues are part of each CDR3. The D gene is left open where the match is weak. Clone size appears in some rows only: once, few, many, or a class for an expanded clone.

j_call: TRBJ1-1
d_call: NA
clone_size: NA
v_call: TRBV30
cdr3_nt: TGTGCCTGGAGTGTTGGACCTTTGAACACTGAAGCTTTCTTT
cdr3_aa: CAWSVGPLNTEAFF

j_call: TRBJ2-2
d_call: TRBD2
clone_size: NA
v_call: TRBV7-2
cdr3_nt: TGTGCTATTGGTAGGACTAGAGACACCGGGGAGCTGTTTTTT
cdr3_aa: CAIGRTRDTGELFF

j_call: TRBJ1-4
d_call: NA
clone_size: NA
v_call: TRBV7-2
cdr3_nt: TGTGCCAGCAGTCACCAGACAGGAGTTAATGAAAAACTGTTTTTT
cdr3_aa: CASSHQTGVNEKLFF

j_call: TRBJ2-2
d_call: NA
clone_size: NA
v_call: TRBV29-1
cdr3_nt: TGCAGCGCCGCGGGACTCCCTCTCACCGGGGAGCTGTTTTTT
cdr3_aa: CSAAGLPLTGELFF

j_call: TRBJ2-4
d_call: NA
clone_size: few
v_call: TRBV28
cdr3_nt: TGTGCCAGCAGTCCCCGGGGCGACACGCGGCGGGTCTACTTC
cdr3_aa: CASSPRGDTRRVYF

j_call: TRBJ2-1
d_call: TRBD1
clone_size: NA
v_call: TRBV5-1
cdr3_nt: TGCGCCAGCAGCTTTCAGGGGGACAATGAGCAGTTCTTC
cdr3_aa: CASSFQGDNEQFF

j_call: TRBJ2-6
d_call: NA
clone_size: NA
v_call: TRBV4-1
cdr3_nt: TGCGCCAGCAGCCAACCAAGAAGCTCTGGGGCCAACGTCCTGACTTTC
cdr3_aa: CASSQPRSSGANVLTF

j_call: TRBJ1-2
d_call: NA
clone_size: NA
v_call: TRBV28
cdr3_nt: TGTGCCAGCATCTCAACTAACTATGGCTACACCTTC
cdr3_aa: CASISTNYGYTF

j_call: TRBJ2-3
d_call: NA
clone_size: NA
v_call: TRBV15
cdr3_nt: TGTGCCACCAGCAGATCACAGGCCTGGGGCTACACAGATACGCAGTATTTT
cdr3_aa: CATSRSQAWGYTDTQYF

j_call: TRBJ1-2
d_call: TRBD1
clone_size: few
v_call: TRBV7-9
cdr3_nt: TGTGCCAGCAGCTTCCGACAGGGTTCGGGCTACACCTTC
cdr3_aa: CASSFRQGSGYTF

j_call: TRBJ2-5
d_call: NA
clone_size: once
v_call: TRBV4-1
cdr3_nt: TGCGCCAGCAGCCAAGATCGGGTTATTCAAGAGACCCAGTACTTC
cdr3_aa: CASSQDRVIQETQYF

j_call: TRBJ2-1
d_call: TRBD2
clone_size: NA
v_call: TRBV9
cdr3_nt: TGTGCCAGCAGCGTAGGTCCTAGCGGGGGGGCGAATGAGCAGTTCTTC
cdr3_aa: CASSVGPSGGANEQFF

j_call: TRBJ2-1
d_call: NA
clone_size: once
v_call: TRBV9
cdr3_nt: TGTGCCAGCAGCGTGGGCGATGTTCGTGGTGAGCAGTTCTTC
cdr3_aa: CASSVGDVRGEQFF

j_call: TRBJ2-6
d_call: NA
clone_size: once
v_call: TRBV30
cdr3_nt: TGTGCCTGGAGTGTCTACGGGGGATCTGGGGCCAACGTCCTGACTTTC
cdr3_aa: CAWSVYGGSGANVLTF

j_call: TRBJ2-2
d_call: TRBD2
clone_size: NA
v_call: TRBV4-2
cdr3_nt: TGTGCCAGCAGCCAAGAGATTGGGGGGGCCGGGGAGCTGTTTTTT
cdr3_aa: CASSQEIGGAGELFF

j_call: TRBJ1-5
d_call: NA
clone_size: NA
v_call: TRBV6-5
cdr3_nt: TGTGCCAGCAGTTACTCGAAAGGGGATGGCAATCAGCCCCAGCATTTT
cdr3_aa: CASSYSKGDGNQPQHF

j_call: TRBJ2-7
d_call: NA
clone_size: once
v_call: TRBV10-3
cdr3_nt: TGTGCCATCGGGGAGATGAACGAGCAGTACTTC
cdr3_aa: CAIGEMNEQYF

j_call: TRBJ2-1
d_call: NA
clone_size: NA
v_call: TRBV7-6
cdr3_nt: TGTGCCAGCAGCTCGAGAGAGGAGCAGTTCTTC
cdr3_aa: CASSSREEQFF

j_call: TRBJ2-1
d_call: NA
clone_size: NA
v_call: TRBV28
cdr3_nt: TGTGCCAGCAGTTTTGGATCCCTCTACAATGAGCAGTTCTTC
cdr3_aa: CASSFGSLYNEQFF

j_call: TRBJ2-3
d_call: TRBD2
clone_size: NA
v_call: TRBV2
cdr3_nt: TGTGCCAGCATTCCAGGGACTACCACAGATACGCAGTATTTT
cdr3_aa: CASIPGTTTDTQYF

j_call: TRBJ2-5
d_call: NA
clone_size: few
v_call: TRBV20-1
cdr3_nt: TGCAGTGCTAGAGAAGAGACCCAGTACTTC
cdr3_aa: CSAREETQYF

j_call: TRBJ1-2
d_call: TRBD1
clone_size: once
v_call: TRBV6-6
cdr3_nt: TGTGCCAGCAGTTACACGGCGACAGGGGGCTACACCTTC
cdr3_aa: CASSYTATGGYTF

j_call: TRBJ1-2
d_call: NA
clone_size: NA
v_call: TRBV27
cdr3_nt: TGTGCCAGCACCGACGCCCGGGGAGGGGGCTACACCTTC
cdr3_aa: CASTDARGGGYTF

j_call: TRBJ2-2
d_call: TRBD2
clone_size: NA
v_call: TRBV5-4
cdr3_nt: TGTGCCAGCAGCGGGGGACTAGTAGACACCGGGGAGCTGTTTTTT
cdr3_aa: CASSGGLVDTGELFF

j_call: TRBJ2-2
d_call: TRBD2
clone_size: few
v_call: TRBV28
cdr3_nt: TGTGCCAGCAGTTTACCAGCGGGATACACCGGGGAGCTGTTTTTT
cdr3_aa: CASSLPAGYTGELFF

j_call: TRBJ2-6
d_call: TRBD1
clone_size: NA
v_call: TRBV2
cdr3_nt: TGTGCCAGCAGTCCCCGGACAGGGGGCGCGTATGGGGCCAACGTCCTGACTTTC
cdr3_aa: CASSPRTGGAYGANVLTF

j_call: TRBJ1-1
d_call: NA
clone_size: few
v_call: TRBV11-1
cdr3_nt: TGTGCCAGCAGTCGACCGGGACTCCTGAACACTGAAGCTTTCTTT
cdr3_aa: CASSRPGLLNTEAFF

j_call: TRBJ2-7
d_call: NA
clone_size: once
v_call: TRBV20-1
cdr3_nt: TGCAGTGCTAAGCGCCGTTTCGAGCAGTACTTC
cdr3_aa: CSAKRRFEQYF

j_call: TRBJ2-3
d_call: NA
clone_size: NA
v_call: TRBV5-1
cdr3_nt: TGCGCCAGCAGCTATGCCGGGAATACGCAGTATTTT
cdr3_aa: CASSYAGNTQYF

j_call: TRBJ2-7
d_call: NA
clone_size: NA
v_call: TRBV29-1
cdr3_nt: TGCAGCGTCCCCGCCGGGGGCTTTTACGAGCAGTACTTC
cdr3_aa: CSVPAGGFYEQYF

j_call: TRBJ1-4
d_call: NA
clone_size: few
v_call: TRBV7-9
cdr3_nt: TGTGCCAGCAGCTTAGGGCGGGGAAAAACTGTTTTT
cdr3_aa: CASSLGRGKTVF

j_call: TRBJ1-6
d_call: NA
clone_size: NA
v_call: TRBV5-1
cdr3_nt: TGCGCCAGCAGCTTGGGACAGGAGAATTCACCCCTCCACTTT
cdr3_aa: CASSLGQENSPLHF

j_call: TRBJ2-4
d_call: TRBD1
clone_size: few
v_call: TRBV27
cdr3_nt: TGTGCCAGCACGTACTTAGGGACAGGGGCGAGCAAAAACATTCAGTACTTC
cdr3_aa: CASTYLGTGASKNIQYF

j_call: TRBJ2-7
d_call: NA
clone_size: NA
v_call: TRBV30
cdr3_nt: TGTGCCTGGAGTAGAGGGACCGAGCAGTACTTC
cdr3_aa: CAWSRGTEQYF

j_call: TRBJ2-2
d_call: NA
clone_size: NA
v_call: TRBV29-1
cdr3_nt: TGCAGCGTTGACAGGACCGGGGAGCTGTTTTTT
cdr3_aa: CSVDRTGELFF

j_call: TRBJ1-2
d_call: NA
clone_size: NA
v_call: TRBV15
cdr3_nt: TGTGCCACCAGCAGAGATCAGCACGGCAACTATGGCTACACCTTC
cdr3_aa: CATSRDQHGNYGYTF

j_call: TRBJ2-5
d_call: TRBD1
clone_size: medium-sized
v_call: TRBV25-1
cdr3_nt: TGTGCCAGCAGTGATCCAACAGGGGCAGGAGAGACCCAGTACTTC
cdr3_aa: CASSDPTGAGETQYF

j_call: TRBJ2-7
d_call: NA
clone_size: NA
v_call: TRBV14
cdr3_nt: TGTGCCAGCAGCCTGCGGGGAATCGTCTACGAGCAGTACTTC
cdr3_aa: CASSLRGIVYEQYF

j_call: TRBJ2-5
d_call: NA
clone_size: few
v_call: TRBV5-5
cdr3_nt: TGTGCCAGCAGTTTTTTTGAGACCCAGTACTTC
cdr3_aa: CASSFFETQYF

j_call: TRBJ2-7
d_call: TRBD1
clone_size: few
v_call: TRBV4-1
cdr3_nt: TGCGCCAGCAGCCTGGCACAGGGGAACCACGAGCAGTACTTC
cdr3_aa: CASSLAQGNHEQYF

j_call: TRBJ2-3
d_call: NA
clone_size: few
v_call: TRBV10-3
cdr3_nt: TGTGCCATCAGTCCCAATATCCCTTATTTGGCTACAGATACGCAGTATTTT
cdr3_aa: CAISPNIPYLATDTQYF

j_call: TRBJ1-2
d_call: NA
clone_size: NA
v_call: TRBV6-6
cdr3_nt: TGTGCCAGCAGTTACTCGACAGATGGAGGCTACACCTTC
cdr3_aa: CASSYSTDGGYTF

j_call: TRBJ1-1
d_call: NA
clone_size: NA
v_call: TRBV6-5
cdr3_nt: TGTGCCAGCAGCCGACCAGGGACGACTGAAGCTTTCTTT
cdr3_aa: CASSRPGTTEAFF